Below, 27 T cell receptor beta chains from the same sample are listed, as sequenced in a study of T cell responses to AZD1222 COVID-19 vaccine. Method: immunoSEQ multiplex PCR; TCRdb's copy keeps in-frame clones and lacks some. The sample lists about 110,000 clones, approximately 90% seen once, with approximately 8% in the top ten. This sample comprised peripheral blood, obtained on day 0 of AZD1222 vaccination. These TCRs come from an adult in good health.

J is TRBJ1-2 and V is TRBV29-1; D is unclear. Deletions cut 1 base from V and 1 base from J, with 4 bases between. In germline, CDR1 is SQVTM, CDR2 ANQGSEA. The CDR3 length is 12 residues. The CDR3 protein is CSVEADNYGYTF. The CDR3 nucleotides are TGCAGCGTTGAAGCGGATAACTATGGCTACACCTTC.

Sample share makes this clone medium-sized. The chain recombines TRBV5-1 with TRBJ2-7; the match to TRBD1 covers 7 bases. Germline trimming cut 3 bases from V and 0 bases from J; bases unmatched to any gene: 6. CDR3 length: 15 residues. The germline gives CDR1 SGHRS, CDR2 YFSETQ. CDR3 region: CASSSTGTVSYEQYF. The CDR3 DNA sequence: TGCGCCAGCAGCTCAACCGGGACAGTCTCCTACGAGCAGTACTTC.

The rearrangement links TRBV24-1 to TRBJ1-5, with 7 positions matching TRBD1. The germline gives CDR1 KGHDR, CDR2 SFDVKD. V trimming: 4 bases; J trimming: 3 bases; junction bases outside the gene matches: 8. The CDR3 extends over 16 amino acids. CDR3: CATSDPTGLHNQPQHF. CDR3 nucleotides: TGTGCCACCAGTGACCCGACAGGGCTCCACAATCAGCCCCAGCATTTT.

This clone turned up a few times. The rearrangement links TRBV12-3 or TRBV12-4 to TRBJ1-1, with D uncertain. CDR3 length: 12 residues. Trimming left V 7 bases short and J 4 bases short, with 10 bases between. The CDR3, as DNA: TGTGCCAGCACTCAAGGTCCCACTGAAGCTTTCTTT. This sequence encodes CASTQGPTEAFF.

The chain has TRBV12-3 or TRBV12-4 and TRBJ2-7; TRBD1 is a possible D gene (5 bases). This CDR3 comprises 13 residues. The V end was cut by 3 bases, the J end by 4 bases, with 10 bases between. The CDR3 DNA reads TGTGCCAGCAGTTTTCGGCAGGGTTACGAGCAGTACTTC. Protein: CASSFRQGYEQYF.

V is TRBV9 and J is TRBJ1-5, with D maybe TRBD1 (6 bases). The CDR3 is 15 amino acids. Germline values: CDR1 SGDLS, CDR2 YYNGEE. Trimming took 0 bases from V and 3 from J, leaving 10 bases between them. CDR3 in DNA: TGTGCCAGCAGCGTAGCTTGGGGGCCCAATCAGCCCCAGCATTTT. It specifies CASSVAWGPNQPQHF.

This rearrangement joins TRBV5-4 to TRBJ2-1; no clear D gene. Germline values: CDR1 SGHNT, CDR2 YYREEE (reference sequence). The CDR3 loop spans 17 amino acids. V was clipped by 1 base and J by 0 bases, with 14 bases between them. Here the CDR3 DNA reads TGTGCCAGCAGCTTGCCCGCTCCGTTTTCCTCCTACAATGAGCAGTTCTTC. It encodes CASSLPAPFSSYNEQFF.

V gene TRBV7-8 combines with J gene TRBJ1-2, with unresolved D. CDR1 is SGHVS, CDR2 FQNEAQ, per germline. This CDR3 region has 14 residues. V lost 5 bases and J 2 bases, leaving 12 bases between the germline ends. As DNA, the CDR3 is TGTGCCAGCAGCCTAGTACAGACGAACTATGGCTACACCTTC. It codes for CASSLVQTNYGYTF.

V gene TRBV28 combines with J gene TRBJ2-5; the D gene is possibly TRBD2 (7 bases). Trimming took 8 bases from V and 5 from J, leaving 15 bases between them. Germline CDR1 MDHEN, CDR2 SYDVKM. This CDR3 region has 13 residues. The CDR3 DNA reads as TGTGCCAGCGAACCGGGGGGCCGGGAGACCCAGTACTTC. Translation: CASEPGGRETQYF.

This chain joins TRBV6-5 and TRBJ1-5; D possibly corresponds to TRBD1 (5 bases). The ends were cut back, 6 bases at V and 7 bases at J, with 19 bases in the middle. Germline CDR1 is MNHEY and CDR2 is SVGAGI. The length of the CDR3 is 15 residues. CDR3 sequence (DNA): TGTGCCAGCAGCGCCTCTGGGCAGGGATACCAGCCCCAGCATTTT. The encoded protein is CASSASGQGYQPQHF.

The CDR3: CASSLRFGQGVADTQYF. CDR3 in DNA: TGTGCCAGCAGCTTACGGTTTGGACAGGGCGTCGCAGATACGCAGTATTTT. The rearrangement joins TRBV7-8 to TRBJ2-3; 8 bases align to TRBD1. V lost 2 bases, J lost 4 bases, and 11 bases stayed unmatched. This CDR3 is 17 amino acids long. Per the germline V gene, CDR1 is SGHVS and CDR2 is FQNEAQ.

The chain combines TRBV5-6 with TRBJ2-7; D unresolved. The CDR3 totals 11 residues. Germline V gives CDR1 SGHDT, CDR2 YYEEEE. V was pared by 4 bases and J by 5 bases, with 7 bases between. CDR3 sequence reads: CASSISDEQYF. The CDR3 region has the DNA TGTGCCAGCAGCATTTCCGACGAGCAGTACTTC.

The V call is TRBV9, the J call TRBJ1-2; D is perhaps TRBD1 (5 bases). Germline V gives CDR1 SGDLS, CDR2 YYNGEE. The CDR3 length is 15 residues. The germline V and J ends were trimmed by 4 bases and 3 bases, with 16 bases remaining between them. The CDR3 here is CASSPDVGGDYGYTF. CDR3 coding DNA: TGTGCCAGCAGCCCTGACGTTGGGGGAGACTATGGCTACACCTTC.

This clone appeared once. The rearrangement joins TRBV10-3 to TRBJ2-3, with D possibly matching TRBD1 (5 bases). Germline V gene lookup returns CDR1 ENHRY and CDR2 SYGVKD. V was shortened by 10 bases and J by 2 bases, with 19 bases between the two germline ends. The CDR3 extends over 15 amino acids. This CDR3 is CATSFEAGHTDTQYF. CDR3 DNA sequence: TGTGCCACCAGCTTCGAGGCAGGGCACACAGATACGCAGTATTTT.

This chain's CDR3 is CASSLWSGSNSPLHF. For the CDR3, the DNA is TGTGCCAGCAGTTTATGGTCTGGGAGCAATTCACCCCTCCACTTT. V is TRBV28 and J is TRBJ1-6; unclear D gene. Germline V gene data show CDR1 as MDHEN and CDR2 as SYDVKM. The germline V and J ends were trimmed by 0 bases and 7 bases, with 10 bases remaining between them. The CDR3 has 15 amino acids.

This rearrangement joins TRBV7-9 to TRBJ2-3; D may be TRBD2 (6 bases). V was trimmed by 3 bases and J by 1 base, leaving 11 bases between them. The CDR3 loop spans 15 amino acids. Germline-derived CDR1 and CDR2 are SEHNR and FQNEAQ (reference sequence). The CDR3 DNA reads as TGTGCCAGCAGCTTTCGTGGAGGGGGCACAGATACGCAGTATTTT. It encodes CASSFRGGGTDTQYF. The variable domain in full, with the rest retrieved from reference TRBV7-9 and TRBJ2-3, is DTGVSQNPRHKITKRGQNVTFRCDPISEHNRLYWYRQTLGQGPEFLTYFQNEAQLEKSRLLSDRFSAERPKGSFSTLEIQRTEQGDSAMYLCASSFRGGGTDTQYFGPGTRLTVL.

This chain uses TRBV6-2 or TRBV6-3 with TRBJ1-2; 12 bases map to TRBD1. J was trimmed by 4 bases and V by 2 bases; bases with no gene match: 8. The CDR3 consists of 17 residues. CDR1 and CDR2 from the germline V gene are MNHEY and SVGEGT. CDR3 DNA sequence: TGTGCCAGCAGTTACCCGGGACAGGGGGCCCCCTCCTATGGCTACACCTTC. Encoded protein: CASSYPGQGAPSYGYTF.

The chain carries TRBV19 and TRBJ1-2; D might be TRBD1 (5 bases). Per germline, CDR1 LNHDA and CDR2 SQIVND (reference sequence). Trimming left V 5 bases short and J 3 bases short, with 10 bases between. This CDR3 contains 13 residues. CDR3 protein: CASSYGGDYGYTF. Written as DNA, the CDR3 is TGTGCCAGTAGTTATGGAGGGGACTATGGCTACACCTTC.

The chain recombines TRBV19 with TRBJ1-1, with 7 bases that match TRBD1. Looked up from germline, CDR1 is LNHDA and CDR2 is SQIVND (reference sequence). This CDR3 is built from 13 residues. Trimming at V came to 6 bases and at J to 11 bases, leaving 12 bases not matched to a gene. CDR3: CASSSTGWTGAFF. Written as DNA, the CDR3 is TGTGCCAGTAGCTCGACAGGGTGGACTGGCGCTTTCTTT.

The V and J genes are TRBV5-1 and TRBJ2-1, with D unclear. This CDR3 region has 13 residues. From germline, CDR1 is SGHRS and CDR2 YFSETQ. Trimming removed 0 bases at V and 7 bases at J, with 8 bases between. The CDR3 here is CASSLGPENEQFF. In DNA form, the CDR3 reads TGCGCCAGCAGCTTGGGTCCGGAGAATGAGCAGTTCTTC. The full variable domain, in which reference TRBV5-1 and TRBJ2-1 provide the parts outside the CDR3, is KAGVTQTPRYLIKTRGQQVTLSCSPISGHRSVSWYQQTPGQGLQFLFEYFSETQRNKGNFPGRFSGRQFSNSRSEMNVSTLELGDSALYLCASSLGPENEQFFGPGTRLTVL.

This chain uses TRBV30 with TRBJ1-4; 12 nucleotides agree with TRBD1. J was trimmed by 7 bases and V by 4 bases; bases with no gene match: 4. CDR1 is GTSNPN and CDR2 is SVGIG in the germline V gene (reference sequence). The CDR3 runs to 14 residues. CDR3 nucleotides: TGTGCCTGGAATCCGGGACAGGGGGCTGAAAAACTGTTTTTT. The encoded protein is CAWNPGQGAEKLFF.

This clone was counted only a few times. The CDR3 nucleotides are TGTGCCAGCAGCTTGGGTGGGGGGTCAGATACGCAGTATTTT. Amino acids: CASSLGGGSDTQYF. The chain uses TRBV6-4 and TRBJ2-3; maybe TRBD2 (6 bases). The CDR3 spans 14 residues. From germline, CDR1 is MRHNA and CDR2 SNTAGT. Trimming left V 6 bases short and J 4 bases short, with 14 bases between.

The chain is built from TRBV14 and TRBJ1-1; possibly TRBD1 for D (5 bases). The ends were cut back, 0 bases at V and 6 bases at J, with 11 bases in the middle. The CDR3 is 14 residues long. The germline V gene has CDR1 SGHDN and CDR2 FVKESK. The CDR3 loop reads CASSQDRVAAEAFF. DNA of the CDR3: TGTGCCAGCAGCCAAGACAGGGTAGCGGCTGAAGCTTTCTTT. The full variable domain, with the rest looked up from reference TRBV14 and TRBJ1-1, is EAGVTQFPSHSVIEKGQTVTLRCDPISGHDNLYWYRRVMGKEIKFLLHFVKESKQDESGMPNNRFLAERTGGTYSTLKVQPAELEDSGVYFCASSQDRVAAEAFFGQGTRLTVV.

The chain links TRBV28 to TRBJ2-7, with D perhaps matching TRBD2 (7 bases). Germline loops: CDR1 MDHEN, CDR2 SYDVKM. V gave up 7 bases and J gave up 0 bases, with 13 bases separating them. This CDR3 region has 14 residues. The CDR3: CASTEGGASYEQYF. The CDR3 nucleotides read TGTGCCAGCACCGAAGGGGGGGCCTCCTACGAGCAGTACTTC.

V and J are TRBV9 and TRBJ2-7; D gene uncertain. The CDR3 consists of 15 residues. The ends were cut back, 0 bases at V and 0 bases at J, with 10 bases in the middle. Looked up from germline, CDR1 is SGDLS and CDR2 is YYNGEE. The CDR3 sequence is CASSVGQSSSYEQYF. CDR3 DNA: TGTGCCAGCAGCGTAGGGCAGTCCAGCTCCTACGAGCAGTACTTC. The full variable domain, with the rest looked up from reference TRBV9 and TRBJ2-7, is DSGVTQTPKHLITATGQRVTLRCSPRSGDLSVYWYQQSLDQGLQFLIQYYNGEERAKGNILERFSAQQFPDLHSELNLSSLELGDSALYFCASSVGQSSSYEQYFGPGTRLTVT.

V gene TRBV5-1 combines with J gene TRBJ2-3, with 8 positions matching TRBD1. With V trimmed by 0 bases and J by 2 bases, 8 bases remained unmatched. The CDR3 is 17 amino acids. Germline loops: CDR1 SGHRS, CDR2 YFSETQ. The chain's CDR3 is CASSLVTGGSTTDTQYF. In DNA form, the CDR3 reads TGCGCCAGCAGCTTGGTAACAGGGGGATCAACCACAGATACGCAGTATTTT.

The J gene is TRBJ1-1, the V gene TRBV28; TRBD1 matches 11 bases. The trim removed 3 bases at V and 3 bases at J, leaving 3 bases unmatched. Germline loops: CDR1 MDHEN, CDR2 SYDVKM. The CDR3 extends over 15 amino acids. CDR3 residues: CASSLGQGVDTEAFF. In DNA, the CDR3 is TGTGCCAGCAGTTTGGGACAGGGGGTGGACACTGAAGCTTTCTTT.